This T cell receptor (beta chain) was identified in a study of early T cells in non-severe SARS-CoV-2 infection. This clonotype was recorded many times. Its antigen is as yet unknown. The CDR3 runs 12 residues. The germline V and J ends were trimmed by 6 bases and 9 bases, with 17 bases remaining between them. Germline CDR1 and CDR2: DFQATT and SNEGSKA (reference sequence). Individual cDNA molecules each received unique molecular identifiers attached to them. TCRdb recomputed calls from the 5' RACE reads with MiXCR, one row per CDR3 protein. This sample has around 55,000 distinct CDR3 sequences, with about 12% found just once. General study findings and limits: The study's VDJdb matching favored anti-spike CD8 responses and missed private and CD4 specificities.

The chain links TRBV20-1 to TRBJ1-1; D is uncertain. Sequencing was performed on whole blood. The receptor's source is an adult who was a healthcare worker with PCR-confirmed SARS-CoV-2 infection or an uninfected control (not recorded which). CDR3 nucleotides: TGCAGTGCCCAAGAGCTTCGGCAAAAAGCTTTCTTT. As protein: CSAQELRQKAFF.